The next 18 T cell receptor beta chains were all read from a single sample in a study of T-cell reconstitution after alpha-beta-depleted transplantation in children. TCRbeta library construction was performed incorporating unique molecular identifiers. TCRdb independently ran MiXCR on the PCR reads; one entry per CDR3 protein. In the table there are around 200,000 distinct CDR3 sequences, under 13% of which are singletons. Sequenced here: PBMCs, sampled before TCRalphabeta/CD19-depleted stem cell transplant. These receptors originate from a child younger than two with acute myeloid leukemia, due to receive a stem cell transplant.

This clonotype was recorded at least ten times. The genes are TRBV20-1 and TRBJ2-7, with 12 bases matching TRBD2. Germline-derived CDR1 and CDR2 are DFQATT and SNEGSKA (reference sequence). J was trimmed by 7 bases and V by 1 base; bases with no gene match: 2. This CDR3 comprises 13 residues. In nucleotides, the CDR3 is TGCAGTGCTAGAGGAGGACTAGCGGGGGAGCAGTACTTC. This encodes CSARGGLAGEQYF.

V and J are TRBV2 and TRBJ2-7; 10 bases agree with TRBD2. There are 12 residues in the CDR3. V lost 4 bases to trimming and J lost 6 bases; unmatched junction nucleotides: 0. Germline lookup yields CDR1 SNHLY and CDR2 FYNNEI. CDR3 bases: TGTGCCAGCAGTGGGACTAGCGGCGAGCAGTACTTC. As protein: CASSGTSGEQYF.

This clonotype showed up many times. The genes are TRBV20-1 and TRBJ2-2; no clear D gene. Trimming took off 4 bases at V and 0 bases at J, with 9 bases between the two ends. Germline lookup yields CDR1 DFQATT and CDR2 SNEGSKA (reference sequence). The CDR3 is made up of 14 amino acids. The CDR3 DNA is TGCAGTGCTAACCGGGCCGCGAACACCGGGGAGCTGTTTTTT. Translated, it gives CSANRAANTGELFF.

Many counts were recorded for this clonotype. The genes are TRBV25-1 and TRBJ2-7; tentatively, D is TRBD1 (6 bases). This CDR3 comprises 14 residues. Germline CDR1 MGHDK, CDR2 SYGVNS. Between the trimmed V and J ends, which lost 8 bases and 0 bases, there was a span of 14 bases. This CDR3 is CASAPGTSSYEQYF. CDR3 DNA: TGTGCCAGCGCCCCCGGGACATCCTCCTACGAGCAGTACTTC.

This clonotype was seen many times. The chain employs TRBV10-3 and TRBJ1-1; D unresolved. Between the trimmed V and J ends, which lost 3 bases and 4 bases, there was a span of 12 bases. Looked up from germline, CDR1 is ENHRY and CDR2 is SYGVKD. The CDR3 has 14 amino acids. The CDR3 loop is CAISDWGDGTEAFF. In DNA, the CDR3 is TGTGCCATCAGTGATTGGGGAGACGGCACTGAAGCTTTCTTT.

Many counts were recorded for this clonotype. The V call is TRBV7-8, the J call TRBJ2-5, with TRBD1 identical over 7 bases. CDR1 is SGHVS and CDR2 is FQNEAQ in the germline V gene. The CDR3 spans 16 residues. With V trimmed by 2 bases and J by 2 bases, 8 bases remained unmatched. The CDR3, as DNA: TGTGCCAGCAGCTTAAGGGGGACAGAACGGCAAGAGACCCAGTACTTC. Its translation is CASSLRGTERQETQYF.

This clonotype came up many times. The gene calls are TRBV12-3 or TRBV12-4 and TRBJ1-2; D ambiguous. Trimming pared 5 bases from V and 2 bases from J, leaving 9 bases between. The CDR3 spans 13 residues. This CDR3 is CASSPGLNYGYTF. CDR3 sequence (DNA): TGTGCCAGCAGTCCGGGCCTGAACTATGGCTACACCTTC.

This clonotype was counted ten times or more. This sequence joins TRBV21-1 and TRBJ2-1; no DNA check was done on the table's D call, TRBD2. TRBV21-1 is deemed a pseudogene. CDR3 length: 16 amino acids. The CDR3 sequence: CASSNIAGGRVNEQFF. The CDR3 bases are TGTGCCAGCAGCAATATAGCGGGAGGCCGGGTCAATGAGCAGTTCTTC.

The chain is built from TRBV7-8 and TRBJ2-2; D gene unclear. There are 13 residues in the CDR3. Germline V gene data show CDR1 as SGHVS and CDR2 as FQNEAQ. Trimming cost V 7 bases and J 5 bases, with 11 bases left between them. The CDR3 DNA sequence: TGTGCCAGCAATAATCCCAGGACCGGGGAGCTGTTTTTT. Its protein is CASNNPRTGELFF.

This chain uses TRBV2 with TRBJ1-5, with a tentative D call TRBD1 (6 bases). Germline CDR1 and CDR2: SNHLY and FYNNEI. The germline V and J ends were trimmed by 4 bases and 4 bases, with 8 bases remaining between them. The CDR3 length is 13 residues. The CDR3, as DNA: TGTGCCAGCAGTGGGACAGTAAATCAGCCCCAGCATTTT. Translated, it gives CASSGTVNQPQHF.

Ten or more counts support this clonotype. This chain's CDR3 is CASSLVSLEQFF. CDR3 nucleotides: TGTGCCAGCAGCTTAGTTTCACTAGAGCAGTTCTTC. This chain uses TRBV7-2 with TRBJ2-1; D remains ambiguous. The germline CDR1 and CDR2 sequences are SGHTA and FQGNSA. V was pared by 1 base and J by 10 bases, with 8 bases between. CDR3 length: 12 residues.

This clonotype was observed a handful of times. This chain joins TRBV7-9 and TRBJ1-2; 7 nucleotides align to TRBD1. The CDR3 extends over 15 amino acids. From germline, CDR1 is SEHNR and CDR2 FQNEAQ (reference sequence). V was clipped by 3 bases and J by 2 bases; unmatched bases: 6. The DNA for the CDR3 is TGTGCCAGCAGCTTCTCGGGACAGCACAACTATGGCTACACCTTC. It codes for CASSFSGQHNYGYTF.

A note on this clonotype: Its ends do not fully match the called genes, so a read error is possible. This sequence joins TRBV7-2 and TRBJ1-5; 10 bases fit TRBD1. CDR1 and CDR2 (germline): SGHTA, FQGNSA. The CDR3 covers 16 residues. The CDR3 coding sequence is TGTGCCAGCAGCTTAACCGGGACAGGGGCCAATCAGTCCCAGCATTTT. Encoded protein: CASSLTGTGANQSQHF.

V and J are TRBV29-1 and TRBJ2-3; D might be TRBD1 (5 bases). CDR3 length: 14 amino acids. CDR1 SQVTM and CDR2 ANQGSEA come from the germline V gene. Trimming removed 6 bases at V and 5 bases at J, with 18 bases between. The CDR3 DNA reads as TGCAGCGTGGCAGGGATCCCCCCGATAGATACGCAGTATTTT. Translating gives CSVAGIPPIDTQYF.

This clonotype was observed many times. The genes are TRBV20-1 and TRBJ1-6; 7 positions match TRBD1. This CDR3 comprises 17 residues. V trimming: 5 bases; J trimming: 2 bases; junction bases outside the gene matches: 12. CDR1 and CDR2 (germline): DFQATT, SNEGSKA (reference sequence). The CDR3 nucleotides read TGCAGTGCTCTCGACAGACAGGGCGCGGCCTATAATTCACCCCTCCACTTT. Encoded protein: CSALDRQGAAYNSPLHF.

This clonotype was observed at least ten times. The chain joins TRBV12-3 or TRBV12-4 to TRBJ2-1; 7 bases match TRBD2. The CDR3 consists of 14 residues. The J segment lost 8 bases and the V segment lost 1 base, leaving 5 bases of the junction unmatched. The DNA of the CDR3 is TGTGCCAGCAGTTTAGGTGGGAGGGCGGATGAGCAGTTCTTC. Translated, it gives CASSLGGRADEQFF.

This clonotype was seen many times. V and J are TRBV2 and TRBJ2-1; 8 bases line up with TRBD2. V was pared by 3 bases and J by 3 bases, with 4 bases of the junction left unmatched. The V gene's germline CDR1 is SNHLY and CDR2 FYNNEI. The CDR3 loop spans 15 amino acids. CDR3 bases: TGTGCCAGCAGTGACACCGGGGGGGGCTACAATGAGCAGTTCTTC. This translates into CASSDTGGGYNEQFF.

This clonotype was seen ten or more times. The chain is built from TRBV20-1 and TRBJ1-2; 11 bases line up with TRBD1. The length of the CDR3 is 16 residues. V dropped 0 bases and J dropped 6; count of bases not matched to a gene: 9. Germline V lookup: CDR1 DFQATT, CDR2 SNEGSKA (reference sequence). The CDR3 protein is CSARDAYRDRGNGYTF. CDR3 coding DNA: TGCAGTGCTAGAGACGCCTACCGGGACAGGGGGAATGGCTACACCTTC.